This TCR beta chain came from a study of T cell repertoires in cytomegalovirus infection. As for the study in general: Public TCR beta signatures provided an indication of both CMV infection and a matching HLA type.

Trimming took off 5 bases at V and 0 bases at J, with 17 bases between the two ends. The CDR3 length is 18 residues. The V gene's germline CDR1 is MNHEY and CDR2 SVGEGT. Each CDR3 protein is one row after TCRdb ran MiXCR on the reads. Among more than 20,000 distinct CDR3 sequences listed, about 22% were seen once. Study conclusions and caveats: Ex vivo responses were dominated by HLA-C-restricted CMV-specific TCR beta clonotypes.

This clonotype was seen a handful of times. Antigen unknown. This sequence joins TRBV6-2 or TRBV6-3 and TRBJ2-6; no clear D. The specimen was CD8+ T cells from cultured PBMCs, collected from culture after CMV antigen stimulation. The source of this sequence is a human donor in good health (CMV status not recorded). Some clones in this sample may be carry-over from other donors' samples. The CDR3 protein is CASSKVSGSSSGANVLTF. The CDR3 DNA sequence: TGTGCCAGCAGTAAAGTTTCCGGCAGTAGCTCTGGGGCCAACGTCCTGACTTTC.